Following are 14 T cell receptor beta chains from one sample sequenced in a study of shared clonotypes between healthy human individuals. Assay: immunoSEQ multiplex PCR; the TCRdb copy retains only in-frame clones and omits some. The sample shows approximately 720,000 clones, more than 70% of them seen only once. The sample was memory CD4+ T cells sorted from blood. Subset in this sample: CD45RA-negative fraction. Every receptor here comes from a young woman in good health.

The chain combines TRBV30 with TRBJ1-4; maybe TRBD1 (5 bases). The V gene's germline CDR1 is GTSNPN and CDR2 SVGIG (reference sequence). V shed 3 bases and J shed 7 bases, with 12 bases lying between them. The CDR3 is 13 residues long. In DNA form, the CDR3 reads TGTGCCTGGAGACCCCCGAGGGGTGAAAAACTGTTTTTT. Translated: CAWRPPRGEKLFF.

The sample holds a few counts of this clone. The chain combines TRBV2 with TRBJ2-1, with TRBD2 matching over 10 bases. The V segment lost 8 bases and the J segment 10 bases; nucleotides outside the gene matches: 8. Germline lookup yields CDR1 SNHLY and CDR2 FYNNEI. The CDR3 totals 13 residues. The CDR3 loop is CASGASGRTEQFF. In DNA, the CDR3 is TGTGCCAGCGGGGCTAGCGGGAGAACCGAGCAGTTCTTC.

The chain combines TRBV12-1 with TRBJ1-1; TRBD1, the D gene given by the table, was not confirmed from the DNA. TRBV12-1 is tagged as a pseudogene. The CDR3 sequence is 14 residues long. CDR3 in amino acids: CASSPDRGGTEAFF. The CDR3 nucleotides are TGTGCCAGCAGCCCGGACAGGGGGGGAACTGAAGCTTTCTTT.

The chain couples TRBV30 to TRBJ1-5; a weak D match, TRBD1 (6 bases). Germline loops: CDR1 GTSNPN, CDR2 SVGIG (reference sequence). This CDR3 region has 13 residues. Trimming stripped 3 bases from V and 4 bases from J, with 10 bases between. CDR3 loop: CAWSKQGNQPQHF. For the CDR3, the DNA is TGTGCCTGGAGCAAACAGGGAAATCAGCCCCAGCATTTT.

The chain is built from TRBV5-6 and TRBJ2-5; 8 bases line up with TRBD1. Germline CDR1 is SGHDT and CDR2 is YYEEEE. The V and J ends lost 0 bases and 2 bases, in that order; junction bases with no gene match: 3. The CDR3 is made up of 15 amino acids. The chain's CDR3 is CASSLGRGLQETQYF. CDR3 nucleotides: TGTGCCAGCAGCTTGGGCAGGGGGCTTCAAGAGACCCAGTACTTC.

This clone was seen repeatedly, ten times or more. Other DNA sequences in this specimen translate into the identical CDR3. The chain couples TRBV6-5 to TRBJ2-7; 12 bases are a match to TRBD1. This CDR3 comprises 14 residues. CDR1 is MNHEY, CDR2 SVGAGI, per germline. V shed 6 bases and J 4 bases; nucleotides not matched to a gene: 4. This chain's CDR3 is CASSRGQGAYEQYF. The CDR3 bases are TGTGCCAGCAGCCGGGGACAGGGGGCGTACGAGCAGTACTTC.

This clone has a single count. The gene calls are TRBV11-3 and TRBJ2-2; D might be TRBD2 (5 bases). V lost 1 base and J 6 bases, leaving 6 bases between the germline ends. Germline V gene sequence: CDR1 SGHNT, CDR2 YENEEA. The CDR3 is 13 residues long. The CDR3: CASSLGSAGELFF. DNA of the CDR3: TGTGCCAGCAGCTTAGGTAGCGCCGGGGAGCTGTTTTTT.

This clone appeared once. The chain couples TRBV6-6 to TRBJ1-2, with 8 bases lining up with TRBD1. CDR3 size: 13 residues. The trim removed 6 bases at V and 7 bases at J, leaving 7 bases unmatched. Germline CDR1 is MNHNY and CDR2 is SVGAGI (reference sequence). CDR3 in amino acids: CASSSFDRGGYTF. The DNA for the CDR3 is TGTGCCAGCAGCTCCTTTGACAGGGGTGGCTACACCTTC.

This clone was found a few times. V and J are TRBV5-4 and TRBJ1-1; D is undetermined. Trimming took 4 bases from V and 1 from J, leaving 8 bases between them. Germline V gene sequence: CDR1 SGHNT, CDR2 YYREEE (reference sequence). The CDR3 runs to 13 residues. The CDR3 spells CASSVDRNTEAFF. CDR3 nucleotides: TGTGCCAGCAGCGTAGATAGGAACACTGAAGCTTTCTTT.

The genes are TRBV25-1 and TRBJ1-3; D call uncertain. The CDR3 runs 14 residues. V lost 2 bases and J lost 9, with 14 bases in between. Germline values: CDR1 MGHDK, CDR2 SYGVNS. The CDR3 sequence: CASSENLLSRTIYF. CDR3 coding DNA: TGTGCCAGCAGTGAAAACCTTCTCTCGCGCACCATATATTTT.

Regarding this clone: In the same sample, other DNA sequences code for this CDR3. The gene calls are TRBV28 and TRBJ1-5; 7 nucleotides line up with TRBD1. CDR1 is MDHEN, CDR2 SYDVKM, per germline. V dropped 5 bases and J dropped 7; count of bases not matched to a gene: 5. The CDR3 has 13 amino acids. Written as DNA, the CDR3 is TGTGCCAGCAGTCCCAGACAGGGACAGCCCCAGCATTTT. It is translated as CASSPRQGQPQHF.

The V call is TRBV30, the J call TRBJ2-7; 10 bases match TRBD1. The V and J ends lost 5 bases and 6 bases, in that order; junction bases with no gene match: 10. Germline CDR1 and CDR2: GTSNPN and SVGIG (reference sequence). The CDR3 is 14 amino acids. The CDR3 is CAWGEGTGDPEQYF. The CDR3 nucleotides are TGTGCCTGGGGTGAAGGGACAGGGGATCCCGAGCAGTACTTC. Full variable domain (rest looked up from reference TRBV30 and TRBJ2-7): SQTIHQWPATLVQPVGSPLSLECTVEGTSNPNLYWYRQAAGRGLQLLFYSVGIGQISSEVPQNLSASRPQDRQFILSSKKLLLSDSGFYLCAWGEGTGDPEQYFGPGTRLTVT.

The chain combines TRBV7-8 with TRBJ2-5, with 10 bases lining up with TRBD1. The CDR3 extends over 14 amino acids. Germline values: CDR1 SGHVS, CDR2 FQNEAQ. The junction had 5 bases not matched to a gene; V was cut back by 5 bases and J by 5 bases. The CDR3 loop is CASSRDRGRETQYF. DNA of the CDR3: TGTGCCAGCAGCCGGGACAGGGGTAGGGAGACCCAGTACTTC.

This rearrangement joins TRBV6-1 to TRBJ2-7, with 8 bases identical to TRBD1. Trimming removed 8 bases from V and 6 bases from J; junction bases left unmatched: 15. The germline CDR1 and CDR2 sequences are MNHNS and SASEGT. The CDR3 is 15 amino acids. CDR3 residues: CASERPGTGRSEQYF. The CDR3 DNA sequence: TGTGCCAGCGAGCGGCCCGGGACAGGAAGGAGCGAGCAGTACTTC.